This TCR beta chain derives from a study of naive and memory T cell subsets. The CDR3 has 13 amino acids. V was clipped by 3 bases and J by 2 bases, with 6 bases between them. CDR1 and CDR2 from the germline V gene are KGHDR and SFDVKD. This clonotype was seen at least ten times. The beta constant-region primer was an equimolar mix of two oligonucleotides covering TRBC1 and TRBC2. Nested alpha and beta constant-region primers with the SP2 primer drove four PCR rounds on ligated cDNA. TCRdb re-called the UMI-ligation and nested PCR reads with MiXCR, one entry per CDR3 protein. The sample carries roughly 80,000 distinct CDR3 sequences, approximately 10% recorded once. Alpha and beta libraries were amplified separately from the second PCR onward. CD4+ T cell IFNgamma after overnight CMV lysate exposure gave donor CMV status.

This rearrangement joins TRBV24-1 to TRBJ2-5; D ambiguous. The sample was naive CD8+ T cells from blood. The sequence was obtained from a human donor in good health. CDR3 in DNA: TGTGCCACCAGTGATACGTCTCAAGAGACCCAGTACTTC. Its protein is CATSDTSQETQYF.